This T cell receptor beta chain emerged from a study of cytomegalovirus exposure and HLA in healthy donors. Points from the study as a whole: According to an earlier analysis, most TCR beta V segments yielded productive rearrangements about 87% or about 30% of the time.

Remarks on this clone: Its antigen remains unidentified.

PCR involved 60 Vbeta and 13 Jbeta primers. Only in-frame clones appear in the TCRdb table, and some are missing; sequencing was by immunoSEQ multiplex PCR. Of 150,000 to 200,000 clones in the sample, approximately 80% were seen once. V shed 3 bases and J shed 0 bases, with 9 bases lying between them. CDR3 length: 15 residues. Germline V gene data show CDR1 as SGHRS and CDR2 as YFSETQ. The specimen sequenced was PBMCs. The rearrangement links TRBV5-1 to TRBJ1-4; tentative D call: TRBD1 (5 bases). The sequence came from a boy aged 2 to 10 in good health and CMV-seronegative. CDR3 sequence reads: CASSSTDATNEKLFF. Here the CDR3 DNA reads TGCGCCAGCAGCTCGACAGATGCAACTAATGAAAAACTGTTTTTT.